The rows below give T cell receptor beta chains drawn from one sample of a study of blood T cell repertoires in COVID-19. Produced via immunoSEQ multiplex PCR; TCRdb's table is partial and in-frame only. Among around 100,000 clones listed, approximately 79% were seen once. Material for sequencing was peripheral blood. Receptor source: a man between 65 and 85 years old with COVID-19, enrolled during active disease. The CDR3 runs from the conserved cysteine through the conserved F or W. Fields, in order: V gene, D gene, CDR3 length, clone size, J gene, CDR3 DNA, CDR3 protein. A D gene is named only where the DNA matches it firmly. Some rows mark clone size as missing; the rest say once, few, many or name a class of expanded clone.

v_call: TRBV9; d_call: NA; cdr3_length: 14; clone_size: NA; j_call: TRBJ2-3; cdr3_nt: TGTGCCAGCAGCGTAAAGCCCCTTTTAGATACGCAGTATTTT; cdr3_aa: CASSVKPLLDTQYF
v_call: TRBV9; d_call: TRBD1; cdr3_length: 15; clone_size: NA; j_call: TRBJ1-1; cdr3_nt: TGTGCCAGCAGCGAAGGGACAGGAATGAACACTGAAGCTTTCTTT; cdr3_aa: CASSEGTGMNTEAFF
v_call: TRBV5-4; d_call: TRBD1; cdr3_length: 13; clone_size: few; j_call: TRBJ1-6; cdr3_nt: TGTGCCAGCAGCAAGGGACAGCCCTCACCCCTCCACTTT; cdr3_aa: CASSKGQPSPLHF
v_call: TRBV11-2; d_call: NA; cdr3_length: 13; clone_size: NA; j_call: TRBJ2-7; cdr3_nt: TGTGCCAGCAGCTCCCGGACTATCCTTGAGCAGTACTTC; cdr3_aa: CASSSRTILEQYF
v_call: TRBV7-9; d_call: NA; cdr3_length: 13; clone_size: NA; j_call: TRBJ1-6; cdr3_nt: TGTGCCAGCAGCTTAATAGGAGGTTCACCCCTCCACTTT; cdr3_aa: CASSLIGGSPLHF
v_call: TRBV27; d_call: NA; cdr3_length: 16; clone_size: medium-sized; j_call: TRBJ1-1; cdr3_nt: TGTGCCAGCAGTCCCCCAAGGGGACACATGAACACTGAAGCTTTCTTT; cdr3_aa: CASSPPRGHMNTEAFF
v_call: TRBV6-4; d_call: NA; cdr3_length: 15; clone_size: NA; j_call: TRBJ2-1; cdr3_nt: TGTGCCAGCAGTACGGTGGCGGGAATGGACCATGAGCAGTTCTTC; cdr3_aa: CASSTVAGMDHEQFF
v_call: TRBV18; d_call: TRBD1; cdr3_length: 16; clone_size: many; j_call: TRBJ1-3; cdr3_nt: TGTGCCAGCTCACCAACCGGACAGGGGCCAGGAAACACCATATATTTT; cdr3_aa: CASSPTGQGPGNTIYF
v_call: TRBV27; d_call: TRBD1; cdr3_length: 15; clone_size: NA; j_call: TRBJ1-6; cdr3_nt: TGTGCCAGCCGAGTTGGGGGACAGGCAAATTCACCCCTCCACTTT; cdr3_aa: CASRVGGQANSPLHF
v_call: TRBV28; d_call: NA; cdr3_length: 14; clone_size: NA; j_call: TRBJ1-1; cdr3_nt: TGTGCCAGCACCCTCGGGGGTGGATGGACTGAAGCTTTCTTT; cdr3_aa: CASTLGGGWTEAFF
v_call: TRBV28; d_call: TRBD1; cdr3_length: 16; clone_size: few; j_call: TRBJ1-1; cdr3_nt: TGTGCCAGCAGTGGCATAGAACAGGGGGCACGTACGCGTGCTTTCTTT; cdr3_aa: CASSGIEQGARTRAFF
v_call: TRBV9; d_call: TRBD2; cdr3_length: 16; clone_size: NA; j_call: TRBJ2-2; cdr3_nt: TGTGCCAGCAGCGTAGCCGGTAGCGGGTTCACCGGGGAGCTGTTTTTT; cdr3_aa: CASSVAGSGFTGELFF
v_call: TRBV7-2; d_call: NA; cdr3_length: 14; clone_size: NA; j_call: TRBJ1-2; cdr3_nt: TGTGCCAGCAGCGCAGGGGAGAGGAGCTATGGCTACACCTTC; cdr3_aa: CASSAGERSYGYTF
v_call: TRBV28; d_call: NA; cdr3_length: 16; clone_size: NA; j_call: TRBJ1-5; cdr3_nt: TGTGCCAGCAGTTCACAGCGAAGGGGTTTCAATCAGCCCCAGCATTTT; cdr3_aa: CASSSQRRGFNQPQHF
v_call: TRBV7-8; d_call: NA; cdr3_length: 14; clone_size: NA; j_call: TRBJ1-5; cdr3_nt: TGTGCCAGCAGCCCGTCACGAGGCAATCAGCCCCAGCATTTT; cdr3_aa: CASSPSRGNQPQHF
v_call: TRBV5-1; d_call: TRBD2; cdr3_length: 16; clone_size: NA; j_call: TRBJ2-5; cdr3_nt: TGCGCCAGCAGCCCGGAGCGGGGCCCCCCTCAAGAGACCCAGTACTTC; cdr3_aa: CASSPERGPPQETQYF
v_call: TRBV6-5; d_call: TRBD2; cdr3_length: 15; clone_size: NA; j_call: TRBJ2-2; cdr3_nt: TGTGCCAGCACCTACTCGGGGGGTAACACCGGGGAGCTGTTTTTT; cdr3_aa: CASTYSGGNTGELFF
v_call: TRBV28; d_call: NA; cdr3_length: 11; clone_size: NA; j_call: TRBJ2-1; cdr3_nt: TGTGCCAGCAGTTTACAGGATGAGCAGTTCTTC; cdr3_aa: CASSLQDEQFF
v_call: TRBV11-2; d_call: TRBD2; cdr3_length: 18; clone_size: once; j_call: TRBJ2-3; cdr3_nt: TGTGCCAGCAGCTGGGCTGCTAGCGGGAGCGCTAGCACAGATACGCAGTATTTT; cdr3_aa: CASSWAASGSASTDTQYF
v_call: TRBV4-2; d_call: NA; cdr3_length: 15; clone_size: NA; j_call: TRBJ2-1; cdr3_nt: TGTGCCAGCAGCCAAGTAACAGGAGGGACCGATGAGCAGTTCTTC; cdr3_aa: CASSQVTGGTDEQFF
v_call: TRBV6-5; d_call: NA; cdr3_length: 13; clone_size: once; j_call: TRBJ2-3; cdr3_nt: TGTGCCAGCAGGGGCCCTTCGACAGATACGCAGTATTTT; cdr3_aa: CASRGPSTDTQYF
v_call: TRBV28; d_call: NA; cdr3_length: 13; clone_size: NA; j_call: TRBJ2-5; cdr3_nt: TGTGCCAGCAGGCCCCCAGGACAAGAGACCCAGTACTTC; cdr3_aa: CASRPPGQETQYF
v_call: TRBV5-4; d_call: TRBD1; cdr3_length: 15; clone_size: NA; j_call: TRBJ2-7; cdr3_nt: TGTGCCAGCAGCCGGACAGGGGGGAGGGCATACGAGCAGTACTTC; cdr3_aa: CASSRTGGRAYEQYF
v_call: TRBV3-1/TRBV3-2; d_call: TRBD2; cdr3_length: 17; clone_size: NA; j_call: TRBJ2-2; cdr3_nt: TGTGCCAGCAGCCAAGCGACTAGCGGAGGGAACACCGGGGAGCTGTTTTTT; cdr3_aa: CASSQATSGGNTGELFF
v_call: TRBV10-3; d_call: NA; cdr3_length: 13; clone_size: NA; j_call: TRBJ2-1; cdr3_nt: TGTGCCATCAGTGAAGGAGGCTACAATGAGCAGTTCTTC; cdr3_aa: CAISEGGYNEQFF